A selection of T cell receptor beta chains follows, all from one sample in a study of blood T cell repertoires in COVID-19. Libraries were prepared by immunoSEQ multiplex PCR; TCRdb keeps only in-frame clonotypes and omits some of them. Among over 250,000 clones, approximately 90% were seen once, and the ten largest hold around 2%. Sequenced sample: PBMCs or T cells enriched from blood (not recorded which). These receptors were obtained from a woman between 55 and 75 years old in a cohort exposed to, infected with or recovered from COVID-19 (not recorded which). Both conserved end residues are part of each CDR3. Each record gives: J gene, V gene, clone size, D gene, CDR3 protein, CDR3 DNA. A D gene is named only where the DNA matches it firmly. Clone size is given for some rows only: seen once, a few or many times, or a class if the clone is expanded.

j_call: TRBJ1-2; v_call: TRBV7-9; clone_size: NA; d_call: NA; cdr3_aa: CASSLAAVTYGYTF; cdr3_nt: TGTGCCAGCAGCTTAGCCGCAGTAACCTATGGCTACACCTTC
j_call: TRBJ2-5; v_call: TRBV3-1/TRBV3-2; clone_size: NA; d_call: TRBD1; cdr3_aa: CASSPQDRGQETQYF; cdr3_nt: TGTGCCAGCAGCCCGCAGGACAGGGGACAAGAGACCCAGTACTTC
j_call: TRBJ2-4; v_call: TRBV7-2; clone_size: few; d_call: TRBD1; cdr3_aa: CASSPISGTGTKNIQYF; cdr3_nt: TGTGCCAGCAGCCCAATCTCCGGGACAGGGACCAAAAACATTCAGTACTTC
j_call: TRBJ2-2; v_call: TRBV11-2; clone_size: NA; d_call: NA; cdr3_aa: CASSLVEAGNTGELFF; cdr3_nt: TGTGCCAGCAGCTTAGTCGAAGCGGGCAACACCGGGGAGCTGTTTTTT
j_call: TRBJ1-1; v_call: TRBV5-1; clone_size: NA; d_call: NA; cdr3_aa: CASSLAVSNTEAFF; cdr3_nt: TGCGCCAGCAGCTTGGCGGTATCTAACACTGAAGCTTTCTTT
j_call: TRBJ2-4; v_call: TRBV19; clone_size: NA; d_call: NA; cdr3_aa: CASSILQGAAKNIQYF; cdr3_nt: TGTGCCAGTAGTATATTACAGGGAGCAGCCAAAAACATTCAGTACTTC
j_call: TRBJ1-4; v_call: TRBV7-9; clone_size: NA; d_call: NA; cdr3_aa: CASSSYRETNEKLFF; cdr3_nt: TGTGCCAGCAGCTCATACAGGGAAACTAATGAAAAACTGTTTTTT
j_call: TRBJ2-7; v_call: TRBV6-2/TRBV6-3; clone_size: NA; d_call: NA; cdr3_aa: CASSYPSYEQYF; cdr3_nt: TGTGCCAGCAGTTACCCGAGTTACGAGCAGTACTTC
j_call: TRBJ2-1; v_call: TRBV7-3; clone_size: NA; d_call: TRBD2; cdr3_aa: CASSPSGRGEQFF; cdr3_nt: TGTGCCAGCAGCCCGAGCGGGAGGGGTGAGCAGTTCTTC
j_call: TRBJ2-7; v_call: TRBV18; clone_size: NA; d_call: NA; cdr3_aa: CASSPSPDAGYEQYF; cdr3_nt: TGTGCCAGCTCACCCTCCCCCGACGCGGGCTACGAGCAGTACTTC
j_call: TRBJ1-2; v_call: TRBV2; clone_size: NA; d_call: NA; cdr3_aa: CASGGGFYYGYTF; cdr3_nt: TGTGCCAGCGGGGGGGGCTTTTACTATGGCTACACCTTC
j_call: TRBJ2-1; v_call: TRBV5-1; clone_size: few; d_call: NA; cdr3_aa: CASRISGDNEQFF; cdr3_nt: TGCGCCAGCAGGATCTCAGGGGACAATGAGCAGTTCTTC
j_call: TRBJ2-5; v_call: TRBV5-4; clone_size: NA; d_call: NA; cdr3_aa: CASSLVRETQYF; cdr3_nt: TGTGCCAGCAGCTTGGTGAGGGAGACCCAGTACTTC
j_call: TRBJ1-4; v_call: TRBV6-5; clone_size: once; d_call: NA; cdr3_aa: CASRTSITANEKLFF; cdr3_nt: TGTGCCAGCAGGACAAGTATCACAGCAAATGAAAAACTGTTTTTT
j_call: TRBJ2-3; v_call: TRBV15; clone_size: NA; d_call: TRBD2; cdr3_aa: CATSRGGSGGGADTQYF; cdr3_nt: TGTGCCACCAGCAGAGGGGGGTCGGGAGGAGGTGCAGATACGCAGTATTTT
j_call: TRBJ2-1; v_call: TRBV6-2/TRBV6-3; clone_size: few; d_call: TRBD2; cdr3_aa: CASSSWGTSSNEQFF; cdr3_nt: TGTGCCAGCAGCTCTTGGGGGACTAGCAGCAATGAGCAGTTCTTC
j_call: TRBJ2-3; v_call: TRBV24-1; clone_size: NA; d_call: NA; cdr3_aa: CATSDLDSEYTDTQYF; cdr3_nt: TGTGCCACCAGTGATTTGGACTCAGAATACACAGATACGCAGTATTTT
j_call: TRBJ2-5; v_call: TRBV6-2/TRBV6-3; clone_size: NA; d_call: TRBD1; cdr3_aa: CASSSPHLTGVGETQYF; cdr3_nt: TGTGCCAGCAGTTCCCCTCATTTGACAGGGGTAGGGGAGACCCAGTACTTC